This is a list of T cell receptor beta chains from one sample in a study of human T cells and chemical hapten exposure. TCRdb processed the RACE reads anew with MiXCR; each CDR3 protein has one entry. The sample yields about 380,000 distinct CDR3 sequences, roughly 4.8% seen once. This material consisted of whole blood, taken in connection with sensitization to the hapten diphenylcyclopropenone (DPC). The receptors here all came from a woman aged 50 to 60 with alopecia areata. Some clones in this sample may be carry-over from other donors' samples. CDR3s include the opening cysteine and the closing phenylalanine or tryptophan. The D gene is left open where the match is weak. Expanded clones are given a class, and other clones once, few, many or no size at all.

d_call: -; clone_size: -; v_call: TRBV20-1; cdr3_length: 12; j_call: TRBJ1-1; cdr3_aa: CSAREPNTEAFF; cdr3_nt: TGCAGTGCTAGAGAGCCGAACACTGAAGCTTTCTTT
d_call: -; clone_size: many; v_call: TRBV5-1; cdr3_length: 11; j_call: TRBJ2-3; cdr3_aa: CASSSEVTQYF; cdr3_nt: TGCGCCAGCAGCTCAGAAGTCACGCAGTATTTT
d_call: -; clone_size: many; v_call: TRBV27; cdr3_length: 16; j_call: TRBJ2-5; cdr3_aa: CASSLVAAQTGTPQYF; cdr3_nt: TGTGCCAGCAGTTTGGTAGCGGCCCAAACCGGGACGCCCCAGTACTTC
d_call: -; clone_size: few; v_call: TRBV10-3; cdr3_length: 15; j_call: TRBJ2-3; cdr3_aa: CAIGDLRTSRDTQYF; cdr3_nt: TGTGCCATCGGCGACTTACGAACGAGCCGAGATACGCAGTATTTT
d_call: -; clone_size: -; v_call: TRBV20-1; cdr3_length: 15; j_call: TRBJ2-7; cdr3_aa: CSATPLRYGAYEQYF; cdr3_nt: TGCAGTGCCACTCCATTACGGTATGGAGCCTACGAGCAGTACTTC
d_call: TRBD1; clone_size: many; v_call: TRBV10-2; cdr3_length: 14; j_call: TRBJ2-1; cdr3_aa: CASSESTGGDEQFF; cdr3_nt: TGCGCCAGCAGTGAGTCGACAGGGGGCGATGAGCAGTTCTTC
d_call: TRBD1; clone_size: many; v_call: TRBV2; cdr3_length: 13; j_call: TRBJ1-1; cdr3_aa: CASSGDRGTEAFF; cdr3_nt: TGTGCCAGCAGTGGCGACAGGGGCACTGAAGCTTTCTTT
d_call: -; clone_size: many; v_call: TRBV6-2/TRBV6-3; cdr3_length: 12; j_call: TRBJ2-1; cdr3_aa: CASSSLANEQFF; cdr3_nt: TGTGCCAGCAGTTCCCTAGCCAATGAGCAGTTCTTC
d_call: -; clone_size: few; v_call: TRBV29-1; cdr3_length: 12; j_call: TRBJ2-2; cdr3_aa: CSVERGGGELFF; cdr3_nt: TGCAGCGTTGAACGAGGGGGAGGGGAGCTGTTTTTT
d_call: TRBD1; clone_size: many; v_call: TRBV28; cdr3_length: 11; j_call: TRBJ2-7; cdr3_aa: CATGTDYEQYF; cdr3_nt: TGTGCCACAGGGACAGACTACGAGCAGTACTTC
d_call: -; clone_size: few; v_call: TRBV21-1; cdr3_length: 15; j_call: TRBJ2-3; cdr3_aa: CASGGQGNHTDTQYF; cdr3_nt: TGTGCCAGCGGAGGACAGGGCAATCACACAGATACGCAGTATTTT
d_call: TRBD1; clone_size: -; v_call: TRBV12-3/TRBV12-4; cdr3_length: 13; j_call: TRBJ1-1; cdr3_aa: CASTTGQGLEAFF; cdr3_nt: TGTGCCAGCACCACCGGACAGGGGTTAGAAGCTTTCTTT
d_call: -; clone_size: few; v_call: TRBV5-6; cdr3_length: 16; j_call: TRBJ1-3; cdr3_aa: CASILRGVSSGNTIYF; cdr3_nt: TGTGCCAGCATCCTAAGGGGAGTGAGCTCTGGAAACACCATATATTTT
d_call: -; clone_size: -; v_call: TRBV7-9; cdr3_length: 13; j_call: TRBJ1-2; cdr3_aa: CASSSPGREGYTF; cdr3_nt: TGTGCCAGCAGCTCACCGGGGCGCGAAGGCTACACCTTC
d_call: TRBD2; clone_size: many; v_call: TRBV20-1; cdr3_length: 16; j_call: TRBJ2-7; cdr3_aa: CSATQREKITSYEQYF; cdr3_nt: TGCAGTGCTACCCAGCGGGAGAAGATTACCTCGTACGAGCAGTACTTC
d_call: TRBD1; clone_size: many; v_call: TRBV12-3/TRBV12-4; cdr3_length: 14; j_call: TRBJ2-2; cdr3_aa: CASSLVTGTGELFF; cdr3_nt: TGTGCCAGCAGTTTGGTGACAGGGACCGGGGAGCTGTTTTTT
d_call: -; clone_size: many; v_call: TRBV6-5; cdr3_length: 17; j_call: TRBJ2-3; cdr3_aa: CASSYRWGANPTDTQYF; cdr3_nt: TGTGCCAGCAGTTACCGTTGGGGGGCCAACCCCACAGATACGCAGTATTTT
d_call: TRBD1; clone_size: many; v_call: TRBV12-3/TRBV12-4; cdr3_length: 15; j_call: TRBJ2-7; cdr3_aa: CASSLRPQGAYEQYF; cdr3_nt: TGTGCCAGCAGTCTCAGACCCCAGGGGGCCTACGAGCAGTACTTC
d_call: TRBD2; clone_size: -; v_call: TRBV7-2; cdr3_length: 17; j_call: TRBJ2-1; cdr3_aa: CASTTRTSGGSYNEQFF; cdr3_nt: TGTGCCAGCACTACTAGGACTAGCGGGGGAAGCTACAATGAGCAGTTCTTC
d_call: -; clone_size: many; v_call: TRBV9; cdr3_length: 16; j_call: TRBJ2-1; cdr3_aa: CASSPLASTSWNEQFF; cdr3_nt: TGTGCCAGCAGCCCCCTGGCCAGCACCTCCTGGAATGAGCAGTTCTTC
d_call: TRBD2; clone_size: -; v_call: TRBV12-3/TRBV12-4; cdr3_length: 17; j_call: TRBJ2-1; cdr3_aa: CASSLASTSGSWDEQFF; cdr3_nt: TGTGCCAGCAGTTTAGCCTCTACTAGCGGGAGTTGGGATGAGCAGTTCTTC
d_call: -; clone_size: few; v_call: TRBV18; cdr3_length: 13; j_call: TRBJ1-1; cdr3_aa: CASSPPRNTEAFF; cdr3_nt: TGTGCCAGCTCACCACCGAGGAACACTGAAGCTTTCTTT
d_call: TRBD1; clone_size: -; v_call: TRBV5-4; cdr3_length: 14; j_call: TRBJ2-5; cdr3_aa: CASRRTGASGTQYF; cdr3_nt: TGTGCCAGCAGACGGACAGGGGCATCGGGGACCCAGTACTTC
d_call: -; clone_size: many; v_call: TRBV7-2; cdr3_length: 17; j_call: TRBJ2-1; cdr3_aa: CASSSRWRGDTYNEQFF; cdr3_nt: TGTGCCAGCAGCTCCCGGTGGAGGGGAGACACCTACAATGAGCAGTTCTTC
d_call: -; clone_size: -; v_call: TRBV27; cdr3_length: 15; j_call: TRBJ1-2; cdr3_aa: CASSLSRDTNYGYTF; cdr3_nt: TGTGCCAGCAGTTTATCCAGGGACACTAACTATGGCTACACCTTC
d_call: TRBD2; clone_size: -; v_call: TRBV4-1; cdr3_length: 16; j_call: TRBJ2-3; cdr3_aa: CASSPSGGSSTDTQYF; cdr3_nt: TGCGCCAGCAGTCCTAGCGGGGGGTCTAGCACAGATACGCAGTATTTT
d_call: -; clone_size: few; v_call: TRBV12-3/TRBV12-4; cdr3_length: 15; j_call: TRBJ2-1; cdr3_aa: CASTRPHRSYNEQFF; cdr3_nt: TGTGCCAGCACTAGACCGCACCGCTCCTACAATGAGCAGTTCTTC
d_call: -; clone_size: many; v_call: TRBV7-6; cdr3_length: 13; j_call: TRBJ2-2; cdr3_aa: CASSLGTGGELFF; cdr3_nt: TGTGCCAGCAGCTTAGGGACCGGCGGGGAGCTGTTTTTT
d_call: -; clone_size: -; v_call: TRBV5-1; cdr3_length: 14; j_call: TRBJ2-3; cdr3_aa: CASRDTSWGDTQYF; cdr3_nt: TGCGCCAGCAGGGACACCTCATGGGGAGATACGCAGTATTTT
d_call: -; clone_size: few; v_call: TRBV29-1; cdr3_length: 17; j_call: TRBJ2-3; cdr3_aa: CSVSNVIRPGGTDTQYF; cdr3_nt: TGCAGCGTCTCCAATGTCATTAGGCCAGGGGGCACAGATACGCAGTATTTT
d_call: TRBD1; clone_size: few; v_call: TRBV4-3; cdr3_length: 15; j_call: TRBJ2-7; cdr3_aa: CASSPQTGGPFKQYF; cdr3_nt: TGCGCCAGCAGCCCTCAGACAGGGGGCCCCTTCAAGCAGTACTTC
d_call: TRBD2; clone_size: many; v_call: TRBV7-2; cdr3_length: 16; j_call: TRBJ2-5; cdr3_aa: CASLQPLAGAAETQYF; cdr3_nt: TGTGCCAGCCTTCAACCCCTAGCGGGAGCTGCCGAGACCCAGTACTTC
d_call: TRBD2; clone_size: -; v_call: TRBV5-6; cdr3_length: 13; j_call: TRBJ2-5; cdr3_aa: CASSFSGRETQYF; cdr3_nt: TGTGCCAGCAGCTTTAGCGGGAGGGAGACCCAGTACTTC
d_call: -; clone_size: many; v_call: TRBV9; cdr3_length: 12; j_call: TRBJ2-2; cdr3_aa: CASSLRFGELFF; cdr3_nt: TGTGCCAGCAGCCTAAGATTCGGAGAGCTGTTTTTT
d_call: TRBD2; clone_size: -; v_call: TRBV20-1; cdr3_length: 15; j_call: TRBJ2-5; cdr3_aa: CSALTTSGGGETQYF; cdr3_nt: TGCAGTGCTTTAACGACTAGCGGGGGCGGGGAGACCCAGTACTTC
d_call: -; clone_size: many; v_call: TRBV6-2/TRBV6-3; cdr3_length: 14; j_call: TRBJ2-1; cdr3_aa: CASSSLDQRGEQFF; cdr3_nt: TGTGCCAGCAGTTCCCTGGACCAACGGGGTGAGCAGTTCTTC
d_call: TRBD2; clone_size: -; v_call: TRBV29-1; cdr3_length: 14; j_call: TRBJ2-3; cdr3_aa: CSVRPSGNTDTQYF; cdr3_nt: TGCAGCGTTCGTCCTAGCGGAAACACAGATACGCAGTATTTT
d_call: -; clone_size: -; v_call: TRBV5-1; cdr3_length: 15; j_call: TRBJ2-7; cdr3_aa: CASSLGVTGPYEQYF; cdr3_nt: TGCGCCAGCAGCTTGGGAGTCACGGGTCCCTACGAGCAGTACTTC
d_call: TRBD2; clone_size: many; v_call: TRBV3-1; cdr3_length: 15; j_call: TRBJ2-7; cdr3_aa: CASSQAPGLVYEQYF; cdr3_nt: TGTGCCAGCAGCCAAGCCCCTGGACTAGTCTACGAGCAGTACTTC
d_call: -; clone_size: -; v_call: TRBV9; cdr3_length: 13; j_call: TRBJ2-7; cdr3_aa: CASSGSRGYEQYF; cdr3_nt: TGTGCCAGCAGCGGAAGCAGGGGCTACGAGCAGTACTTC
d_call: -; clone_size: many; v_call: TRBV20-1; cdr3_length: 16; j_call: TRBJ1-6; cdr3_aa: CSARRTGSSYNSPLHF; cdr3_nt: TGCAGTGCTCGCCGGACGGGGAGCTCCTATAATTCACCCCTCCACTTT
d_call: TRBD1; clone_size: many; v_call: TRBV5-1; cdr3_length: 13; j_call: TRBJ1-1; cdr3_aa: CASSLVGTGEAFF; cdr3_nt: TGCGCCAGCAGCTTGGTAGGGACAGGAGAAGCTTTCTTT
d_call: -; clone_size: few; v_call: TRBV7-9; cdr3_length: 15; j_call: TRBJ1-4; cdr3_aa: CASSSDPAANEKLFF; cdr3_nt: TGTGCCAGCAGCTCTGACCCGGCGGCTAATGAAAAACTGTTTTTT
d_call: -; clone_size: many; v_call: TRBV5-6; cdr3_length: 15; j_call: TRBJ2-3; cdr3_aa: CASSLRTGGTDTQYF; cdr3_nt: TGTGCCAGCAGCTTGAGGACTGGAGGCACAGATACGCAGTATTTT
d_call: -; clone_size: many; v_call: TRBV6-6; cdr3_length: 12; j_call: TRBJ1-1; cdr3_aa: CASTDGVSEAFF; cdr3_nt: TGTGCCAGCACCGACGGGGTTTCTGAAGCTTTCTTT
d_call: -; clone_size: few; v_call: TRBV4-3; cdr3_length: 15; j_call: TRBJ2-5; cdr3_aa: CASSQGRGYRETQYF; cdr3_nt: TGCGCCAGCAGCCAAGGTCGGGGATATCGGGAGACCCAGTACTTC
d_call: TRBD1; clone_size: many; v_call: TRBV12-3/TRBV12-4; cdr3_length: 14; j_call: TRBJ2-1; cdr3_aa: CASSLGGQVNEQFF; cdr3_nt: TGTGCCAGCAGTTTAGGGGGACAGGTCAATGAGCAGTTCTTC
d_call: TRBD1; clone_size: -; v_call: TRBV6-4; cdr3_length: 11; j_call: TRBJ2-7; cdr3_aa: CARDRDYEQYF; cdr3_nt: TGTGCCCGGGACAGGGACTACGAGCAGTACTTC
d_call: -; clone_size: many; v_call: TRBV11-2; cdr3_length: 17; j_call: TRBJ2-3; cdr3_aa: CASSLDVFRANTDTQYF; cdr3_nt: TGTGCCAGCAGCTTAGATGTCTTTCGGGCTAACACAGATACGCAGTATTTT
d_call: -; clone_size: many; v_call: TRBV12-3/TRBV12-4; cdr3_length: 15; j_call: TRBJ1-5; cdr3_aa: CASSPADRRGQPQHF; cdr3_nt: TGTGCCAGCAGCCCCGCGGACCGGCGGGGTCAGCCCCAGCATTTT
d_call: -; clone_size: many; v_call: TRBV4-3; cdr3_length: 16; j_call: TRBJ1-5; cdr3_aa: CASSQDSWQGNQPQHF; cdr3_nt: TGCGCCAGCAGCCAAGATTCGTGGCAGGGGAATCAGCCCCAGCATTTT
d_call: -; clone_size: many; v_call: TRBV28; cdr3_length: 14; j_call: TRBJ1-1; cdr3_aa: CASPNRGGGTEAFF; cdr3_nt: TGTGCCAGCCCAAATCGGGGAGGCGGCACTGAAGCTTTCTTT
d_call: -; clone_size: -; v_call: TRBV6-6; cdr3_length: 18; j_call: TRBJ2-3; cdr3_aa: CASSYNGGITTSTDTQYF; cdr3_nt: TGTGCCAGCAGTTATAACGGAGGGATTACTACTAGCACAGATACGCAGTATTTT
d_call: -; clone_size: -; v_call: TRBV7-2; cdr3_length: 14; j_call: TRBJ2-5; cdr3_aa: CASSLGPDQETQYF; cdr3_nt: TGTGCCAGCAGCTTAGGGCCCGACCAAGAGACCCAGTACTTC
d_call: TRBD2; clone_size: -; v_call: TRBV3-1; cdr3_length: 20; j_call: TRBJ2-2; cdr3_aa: CASSQDSPGLAGVATGELSF; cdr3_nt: TGTGCCAGCAGCCAAGATAGTCCGGGACTAGCGGGAGTGGCTACCGGGGAGCTGTCTTTT
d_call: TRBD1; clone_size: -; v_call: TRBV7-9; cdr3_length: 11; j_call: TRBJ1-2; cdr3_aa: CASLTGDAYTF; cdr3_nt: TGTGCCAGCCTGACAGGGGATGCCTACACCTTC
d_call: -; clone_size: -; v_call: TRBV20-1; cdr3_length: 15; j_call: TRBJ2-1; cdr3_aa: CSARVASSPLGEQFF; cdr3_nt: TGCAGTGCTAGAGTGGCTAGCTCCCCGCTAGGTGAGCAGTTCTTC
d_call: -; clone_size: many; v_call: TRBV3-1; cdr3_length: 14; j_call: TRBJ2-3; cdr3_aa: CASSQDNSADTQYF; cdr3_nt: TGTGCCAGCAGCCAAGATAACTCCGCAGATACGCAGTATTTT
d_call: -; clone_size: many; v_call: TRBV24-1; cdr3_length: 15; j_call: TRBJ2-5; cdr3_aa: CATSDRPDSQETQYF; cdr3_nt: TGTGCCACCAGTGACCGACCGGACTCCCAAGAGACCCAGTACTTC
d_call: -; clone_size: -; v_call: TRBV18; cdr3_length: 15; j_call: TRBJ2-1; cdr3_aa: CASSLGTAERNEQFF; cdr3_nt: TGTGCCAGCTCACTTGGGACGGCGGAGAGGAATGAGCAGTTCTTC